The T cell receptor (beta chain) under discussion was sequenced for a study of Graves' ophthalmopathy and Graves' hyperthyroidism. This clonotype has ten or more counts. The antigen remains unidentified. Reliance was placed on clinical symptoms, serum thyroxine, TRAb, thyroid ultrasound and orbital computed tomography for diagnosis. Fresh peripheral blood, 8.5 to 10 ml, was the PBMC source. Study outcomes and limitations: Blood was where most expanded thyroid clonotypes above 0.001 frequency also turned up.

Amplification targeted the TCR beta CDR3 regions, with RNA transcripts as the source material. HTBI primers were employed in first-round RT-PCR, then a second-round multiplex PCR followed. MiXCR, run by TCRdb on the multiplex PCR reads, gives a single entry per CDR3 protein. Among about 400,000 distinct CDR3 sequences listed, around 16% were seen once. Sequences were obtained from peripheral blood. The sequence came from a woman between 18 and 29 years old with Graves' ophthalmopathy.

CDR3 nucleotide sequence: TGTGCCAGCAGCGTAGAACACTCACCCCTCCACTTT. This gives the protein CASSVEHSPLHF. This sequence joins TRBV9 and TRBJ1-6; no reliable D call. The CDR3 has 12 amino acids. Between the trimmed V and J ends, which lost 0 bases and 10 bases, there was a span of 5 bases. CDR1 SGDLS and CDR2 YYNGEE come from the germline V gene.